The rows below give T cell receptor beta chains drawn from one sample of a study of T cells in Graves' hyperthyroidism and ophthalmopathy. MiXCR, applied by TCRdb to the multiplex PCR reads, yields one record per CDR3 protein. The sample holds approximately 300,000 distinct CDR3 sequences, around 16% seen once. Sequenced sample: blood. The receptors were sampled from a man aged 30 to 39 with Graves' hyperthyroidism. CDR3s include the opening cysteine and the closing phenylalanine or tryptophan. Fields, in order: J gene, clone size, CDR3 length, D gene, V gene, CDR3 protein, CDR3 DNA. The D gene is left open where the match is weak. Not all rows give a size; the values are once, few, many and, for expanded clones, a class.

j_gene: TRBJ1-1; abundance: many; len: 15; d_gene: -; v_gene: TRBV28; CDR3aa: CASSFARDKDTEAFF; CDR3nt: TGTGCCAGCAGTTTCGCCAGGGACAAGGACACTGAAGCTTTCTTT
j_gene: TRBJ2-5; abundance: few; len: 14; d_gene: -; v_gene: TRBV2; CDR3aa: CACRSGPNQETQYF; CDR3nt: TGTGCCTGCAGATCGGGACCCAACCAAGAGACCCAGTACTTC
j_gene: TRBJ2-1; abundance: many; len: 14; d_gene: -; v_gene: TRBV24-1; CDR3aa: CATSDLRTAGEQFF; CDR3nt: TGTGCCACCAGTGATTTGCGTACCGCGGGTGAGCAGTTCTTC
j_gene: TRBJ1-5; abundance: -; len: 12; d_gene: -; v_gene: TRBV15; CDR3aa: CATSSNNQPQHF; CDR3nt: TGTGCCACCAGCAGTAATAATCAGCCCCAGCATTTT
j_gene: TRBJ2-5; abundance: many; len: 15; d_gene: TRBD2; v_gene: TRBV2; CDR3aa: CASSGTSGPQETQYF; CDR3nt: TGTGCCAGCAGTGGGACTAGCGGGCCCCAAGAGACCCAGTACTTC
j_gene: TRBJ2-7; abundance: -; len: 13; d_gene: -; v_gene: TRBV10-3; CDR3aa: CAISEAPTYEQYF; CDR3nt: TGTGCCATCAGTGAGGCTCCTACCTACGAGCAGTACTTC
j_gene: TRBJ1-3; abundance: few; len: 13; d_gene: -; v_gene: TRBV12-3/TRBV12-4; CDR3aa: CASSLSPRNTIYF; CDR3nt: TGTGCCAGCAGTTTATCACCACGAAACACCATATATTTT
j_gene: TRBJ1-1; abundance: many; len: 14; d_gene: TRBD1; v_gene: TRBV6-1; CDR3aa: CASRAGGDHTEAFF; CDR3nt: TGTGCCAGCAGAGCAGGGGGCGACCACACTGAAGCTTTCTTT
j_gene: TRBJ1-1; abundance: many; len: 16; d_gene: -; v_gene: TRBV6-1; CDR3aa: CASSYSSGTQFSEAFF; CDR3nt: TGTGCCAGCAGTTACTCATCGGGCACCCAGTTTTCTGAAGCTTTCTTT
j_gene: TRBJ2-7; abundance: few; len: 16; d_gene: -; v_gene: TRBV13; CDR3aa: CASSLETGRTSYEQYF; CDR3nt: TGTGCCAGCAGCTTAGAGACGGGACGGACCTCCTACGAGCAGTACTTC
j_gene: TRBJ2-3; abundance: -; len: 13; d_gene: -; v_gene: TRBV2; CDR3aa: CASSGVKPDTQYF; CDR3nt: TGTGCCAGCAGTGGAGTTAAGCCAGATACGCAGTATTTT